This is a list of T cell receptor beta chains from one sample in a study of T cell repertoires in ileal Crohn's disease. Clones were sequenced by immunoSEQ multiplex PCR, and TCRdb holds only the in-frame ones, with some missing. The repertoire holds 13,000 to 15,000 clones, 70% to 90% seen once, with 3.7% in the top ten. Sequenced material: ileal tissue. The receptor source for this set is an adult with Crohn's disease. Each CDR3 is given with its conserved first and last residue. The order of the fields is J gene, V gene, D gene, clone size, CDR3 protein, CDR3 DNA. The D gene is left open where the match is weak. Not every row has a clone size; where given, it reads once, few, many or a size class.

>TRBJ2-1|TRBV7-3|TRBD2|-
CASSLRGTSGSHEQFF
TGTGCCAGCAGCTTAAGGGGGACTAGCGGGTCCCATGAGCAGTTCTTC
>TRBJ2-7|TRBV6-5|TRBD1|-
CASSPGTGSYEQYF
TGTGCCAGCAGCCCCGGGACAGGGTCCTACGAGCAGTACTTC
>TRBJ2-6|TRBV5-1|-|-
CASSLGNSGGANVLTF
TGCGCCAGCAGCTTGGGCAACTCGGGTGGGGCCAACGTCCTGACTTTC
>TRBJ1-2|TRBV30|TRBD1|-
CACQDCRGQSRPGSPSASGLGYTF
TGTGCCTGCCAGGATTGCCGGGGACAGTCGAGACCCGGGTCTCCCTCGGCCTCGGGACTGGGCTACACCTTC
>TRBJ2-1|TRBV7-2|-|-
CASSLGRYNEQFF
TGTGCCAGCAGCTTAGGGCGGTACAATGAGCAGTTCTTC
>TRBJ2-3|TRBV7-9|TRBD1|-
CASSFSRTGITDTQYF
TGTGCCAGCAGCTTTTCAAGGACAGGAATCACAGATACGCAGTATTTT
>TRBJ2-3|TRBV6-1|-|-
CASSRLGASTDTQYF
TGTGCCAGCAGCCGTCTCGGTGCTAGCACAGATACGCAGTATTTT
>TRBJ2-3|TRBV5-8|-|-
CASSLVSASDTQYF
TGTGCCAGCAGCTTGGTGAGCGCTTCAGATACGCAGTATTTT
>TRBJ1-1|TRBV10-1|-|few
CASSELKGGAEAFF
TGCGCCAGCAGTGAATTAAAAGGGGGAGCTGAAGCTTTCTTT
>TRBJ2-1|TRBV11-2|TRBD2|-
CASTSGGGKGYEQFF
TGTGCCAGCACCTCGGGGGGGGGAAAAGGGTATGAGCAGTTCTTC
>TRBJ2-3|TRBV6-1|TRBD2|-
CASSETSGGPDTQYF
TGTGCCAGCAGTGAGACTAGCGGGGGGCCAGATACGCAGTATTTT
>TRBJ2-1|TRBV4-1|-|-
CASSQDLASNEQFF
TGCGCCAGCAGCCAAGATTTGGCTTCCAATGAGCAGTTCTTC
>TRBJ2-7|TRBV11-1|TRBD2|-
CASTLLAIRGAGPYEQYF
TGTGCCAGCACCCTTTTGGCGATCCGAGGAGCGGGACCCTACGAGCAGTACTTC
>TRBJ2-7|TRBV11-1|TRBD1|-
CASSLRDRAYYEQYF
TGTGCCAGCAGCTTAAGGGACAGAGCCTATTACGAGCAGTACTTC
>TRBJ2-2|TRBV7-3|TRBD1|few
CASSHGQASNTGELFF
TGTGCCAGCAGCCACGGACAGGCCTCGAACACCGGGGAGCTGTTTTTT
>TRBJ2-1|TRBV27|TRBD1|few
CASSFDRVNEQFF
TGTGCCAGCAGTTTTGACAGGGTAAATGAGCAGTTCTTC
>TRBJ1-5|TRBV2|-|-
CASSADSPNQPQHF
TGTGCCAGCAGTGCGGACAGTCCCAATCAGCCCCAGCATTTT
>TRBJ2-3|TRBV7-8|TRBD1|-
CASSHRDRAQTTQYF
TGTGCCAGCAGCCACCGGGACAGGGCACAGACTACGCAGTATTTT
>TRBJ1-1|TRBV5-6|TRBD1|-
CASSPGTGADTEAFF
TGTGCCAGCAGCCCCGGGACAGGGGCGGACACTGAAGCTTTCTTT
>TRBJ2-2|TRBV5-1|-|-
CASSPRGTANTGELFF
TGCGCCAGCAGCCCCCGGGGGACGGCGAACACCGGGGAGCTGTTTTTT